The 18 T cell receptor beta chains listed next were all sequenced from one sample in a study of beta chain features in type 1 diabetes. Expressed TCRB transcripts got sequenced, as all isolated RNA was reverse transcribed. Produced via immunoSEQ multiplex PCR; TCRdb's table is partial and in-frame only. Of about half a million clones listed, roughly 11% are singletons. Source material: naive CD4+ T cells from blood. These receptors all stem from a woman in her late teens or twenties in good health.

The CDR3 DNA sequence: TGTGCCAGCAGCTTAGTGATTGAGCAGTACTTC. This gives the protein CASSLVIEQYF. The chain carries TRBV7-8 and TRBJ2-7; D is undetermined. This CDR3 is 11 amino acids long. CDR1 and CDR2 from the germline V gene are SGHVS and FQNEAQ. V was trimmed by 1 base and J by 7 bases, leaving 5 bases between them.

This clone was detected only a few times. V is TRBV4-1 and J is TRBJ2-3; TRBD1 aligns across 8 bases. Germline trimming cut 1 base from V and 4 bases from J; bases unmatched to any gene: 7. CDR1 and CDR2 from the germline V gene are MGHRA and YSYEKL. The CDR3 totals 16 residues. CDR3 sequence (DNA): TGCGCCAGCAGCCAAGGTGGCAGGGGGCTTTCAGATACGCAGTATTTT. This encodes CASSQGGRGLSDTQYF.

This clone was seen more than once but under ten times. The rearrangement uses TRBV27 and TRBJ1-4; D is ambiguous. The V end lost 2 bases, the J end lost 10 bases, and 8 bases lay between the germline ends. Germline CDR1 is MNHEY and CDR2 is SMNVEV (reference sequence). This CDR3 has 12 residues. The CDR3 here is CASSLIEGKLFF. The CDR3 DNA reads as TGTGCCAGCAGTTTAATCGAGGGAAAACTGTTTTTT.

This clone has just a few counts. This chain links TRBV6-5 with TRBJ2-2; the D gene is possibly TRBD1 (5 bases). CDR1 and CDR2 (germline): MNHEY, SVGAGI. The CDR3 extends over 15 amino acids. The V end lost 5 bases, the J end lost 4 bases, and 14 bases lay between the germline ends. The DNA of the CDR3 is TGTGCCAGCAGTCCCAATCCAGGGATCACCGGGGAGCTGTTTTTT. It translates to CASSPNPGITGELFF.

V is TRBV27 and J is TRBJ2-4, with D perhaps being TRBD1 or TRBD2 (5 bases each). Trimming stripped 3 bases from V and 0 bases from J, with 12 bases between. Germline V CDR1 and CDR2: MNHEY, SMNVEV (reference sequence). This CDR3 has 16 residues. CDR3: CASSFRGGIAKNIQYF. The CDR3 region has the DNA TGTGCCAGCAGTTTCCGTGGGGGAATAGCCAAAAACATTCAGTACTTC.

In this sample, this clone turned up a few times. The genes are TRBV29-1 and TRBJ2-7, with 12 bases matching TRBD2. The V gene end was trimmed by 5 bases and the J gene end by 2 bases; junction bases not matched to a gene: 4. CDR1 is SQVTM and CDR2 is ANQGSEA in the germline V gene. The CDR3 contains 14 residues. In DNA form, the CDR3 reads TGCAGCGTTAAAGGACTAGCGGGACCCTACGAGCAGTACTTC. This sequence encodes CSVKGLAGPYEQYF.

J is TRBJ2-5 and V is TRBV14; 8 nucleotides align to TRBD1. CDR1 is SGHDN, CDR2 FVKESK, per germline. J was trimmed by 4 bases and V by 4 bases; bases with no gene match: 5. The length of the CDR3 is 14 residues. CDR3 in amino acids: CASSRQGAGETQYF. Here the CDR3 DNA reads TGTGCCAGCAGCCGCCAGGGGGCTGGAGAGACCCAGTACTTC.

This clone was seen only a few times. The rearrangement joins TRBV1 to TRBJ2-1; the D call TRBD1 from the table was never checked on the DNA. TRBV1 is a pseudogene. The CDR3 sequence is 17 residues long. The CDR3 bases are TGCACCAGCAGCCAAGGATTAGACAGGGGGCAGGTCAATGAGCAGTTCTTC. It encodes CTSSQGLDRGQVNEQFF.

V and J are TRBV11-2 and TRBJ2-1; D call uncertain. CDR3 length: 15 residues. Germline CDR1 SGHAT, CDR2 FQNNGV. Trimming took off 5 bases at V and 4 bases at J, with 15 bases between the two ends. This CDR3 is CASSPDERVYNEQFF. The CDR3 nucleotides read TGTGCCAGCAGCCCGGACGAAAGGGTGTACAATGAGCAGTTCTTC.

This clone was counted between two and nine times. V usage is TRBV4-2 and J usage is TRBJ2-3; D remains ambiguous. Germline-derived CDR1 and CDR2 are LGHNA and YNFKEQ. This CDR3 is 16 amino acids long. V lost 0 bases, J lost 0 bases, and 10 bases lay in between. CDR3 protein: CASSQESIVSTDTQYF. The CDR3 nucleotides are TGTGCCAGCAGCCAAGAATCGATAGTTAGCACAGATACGCAGTATTTT.

The chain combines TRBV4-1 with TRBJ2-3, with a weak D call TRBD1 (5 bases). Deletions cut 1 base from V and 3 bases from J, with 14 bases between. The V gene's germline CDR1 is MGHRA and CDR2 YSYEKL. This CDR3 comprises 16 residues. The CDR3 bases are TGCGCCAGCAGCCAAGGTCTCCAGGGATCGACAGATACGCAGTATTTT. This translates into CASSQGLQGSTDTQYF.

This clone was seen a handful of times. This chain joins TRBV7-9 and TRBJ2-7; either TRBD1 or TRBD2 may fit D (5 bases each). Deletions cut 5 bases from V and 0 bases from J, with 26 bases between. The germline V gene has CDR1 SEHNR and CDR2 FQNEAQ (reference sequence). The CDR3 totals 19 residues. The CDR3 here is CASSHPISGGQGSSYEQYV. CDR3 nucleotide sequence: TGTGCCAGCAGCCATCCGATAAGCGGTGGGCAGGGAAGCTCCTACGAGCAGTACGTC.

The V and J genes are TRBV7-9 and TRBJ2-5; 11 bases fit TRBD2. This CDR3 is 18 amino acids long. V trimming: 1 base; J trimming: 1 base; junction bases outside the gene matches: 8. CDR1 is SEHNR and CDR2 is FQNEAQ in the germline V gene (reference sequence). DNA for the CDR3: TGTGCCAGCAGCTTAGTAACTAGCGGGAGCCCCTTCCAAGAGACCCAGTACTTC. This sequence encodes CASSLVTSGSPFQETQYF.

The chain is built from TRBV2 and TRBJ2-5, with D uncertain. Trimming shortened V by 7 bases and J by 3 bases, and 15 bases separated the two germline ends. The CDR3 covers 14 residues. CDR1 is SNHLY, CDR2 FYNNEI, per germline. The CDR3 coding sequence is TGTGCCAGCAAGTCGCGCACAAACAAAGAGACCCAGTACTTC. Protein: CASKSRTNKETQYF.

This clone has a handful of counts. The gene calls are TRBV2 and TRBJ2-7; a possible D gene is TRBD1 (6 bases). The V gene lost 5 bases and the J gene lost 2 bases, with 10 bases spanning the gap. There are 13 residues in the CDR3. CDR1 is SNHLY and CDR2 is FYNNEI in the germline V gene. CDR3: CASSPTGTYEQYV. The DNA for the CDR3 is TGTGCCAGCAGTCCCACAGGGACCTACGAGCAGTACGTC.

V and J are TRBV7-2 and TRBJ1-2, with 7 bases lining up with TRBD1. The CDR3 has 15 residues. J was trimmed by 4 bases and V by 0 bases; bases with no gene match: 5. Per the germline V gene, CDR1 is SGHTA and CDR2 is FQGNSA. The CDR3 sequence is CASSLAPTGFYGYTF. In DNA, the CDR3 is TGTGCCAGCAGCTTAGCGCCGACAGGGTTCTATGGCTACACCTTC. Full variable domain (remainder filled in from reference TRBV7-2 and TRBJ1-2): GAGVSQSPSNKVTEKGKDVELRCDPISGHTALYWYRQSLGQGLEFLIYFQGNSAPDKSGLPSDRFSAERTGGSVSTLTIQRTQQEDSAVYLCASSLAPTGFYGYTFGSGTRLTVV.

This clone was found a few times. The chain combines TRBV11-1 with TRBJ2-7, with D tentatively TRBD1 (6 bases). Germline V gives CDR1 SGHAT, CDR2 FQDESV (reference sequence). Trimming removed 4 bases from V and 3 bases from J, with 13 bases in between. This CDR3 has 14 residues. Here the CDR3 DNA reads TGTGCCAGCAGCTCACCTAAACAGGGCTACGAGCAGTACGTC. Amino acids: CASSSPKQGYEQYV.

The chain is built from TRBV5-6 and TRBJ2-5, with no clear D. The length of the CDR3 is 13 residues. Germline V gives CDR1 SGHDT, CDR2 YYEEEE. Between the trimmed V and J ends, which lost 0 bases and 7 bases, there was a span of 10 bases. CDR3 in DNA: TGTGCCAGCAGCTTGGACCGGTTCTCGACCCAGTACTTC. This translates into CASSLDRFSTQYF. The full variable domain, rest sourced from reference TRBV5-6 and TRBJ2-5, is DAGVTQSPTHLIKTRGQQVTLRCSPKSGHDTVSWYQQALGQGPQFIFQYYEEEERQRGNFPDRFSGHQFPNYSSELNVNALLLGDSALYLCASSLDRFSTQYFGPGTRLLVL.